This T cell receptor beta chain derives from a study of blood T cell repertoires in COVID-19. Study at large: Donors in the United States, Italy and Spain gave samples during acute or convalescent COVID-19. The cDNA or gDNA used as material had been derived from T cells, B-cell-depleted T cells, or PBMCs.

This clone occurred a few times. Under the authors' procedure: The authors estimated nucleated cell counts from reference gene primer amplification. This table comes from immunoSEQ multiplex PCR, and its TCRdb copy is limited to in-frame clones, with some not included. D and trimming were read from the DNA, whereas the V and J calls and clone size are those reported in that table. The data show about 62,000 clones, roughly 92% seen once. Germline V gene data show CDR1 as LGHNA and CDR2 as YNFKEQ. V was shortened by 1 base and J by 7 bases, with 8 bases between the two germline ends. This CDR3 comprises 14 residues.

The gene calls are TRBV4-2 and TRBJ1-6; TRBD1 might be the D (5 bases). The TCR comes from a human donor in a cohort sampled during active COVID-19. The sequenced sample consisted of peripheral blood. The CDR3 coding sequence is TGTGCCAGCAGCCAAGTCGACAGCAATTCACCCCTCCACTTT. Translating gives CASSQVDSNSPLHF.